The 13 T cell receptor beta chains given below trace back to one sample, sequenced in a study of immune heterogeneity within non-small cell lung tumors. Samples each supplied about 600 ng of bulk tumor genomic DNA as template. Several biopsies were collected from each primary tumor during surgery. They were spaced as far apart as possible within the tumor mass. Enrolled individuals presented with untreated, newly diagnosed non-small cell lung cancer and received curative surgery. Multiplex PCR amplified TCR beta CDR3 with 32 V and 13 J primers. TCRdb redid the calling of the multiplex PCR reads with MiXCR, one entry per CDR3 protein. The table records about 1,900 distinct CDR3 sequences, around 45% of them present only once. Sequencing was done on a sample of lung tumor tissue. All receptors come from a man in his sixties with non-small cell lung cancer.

CDR3 bases: TGTGCCAGTAGTATCGCAGGGGGCGCGGAAAAACTGTTTTTT. Protein: CASSIAGGAEKLFF. The J gene is TRBJ1-4, the V gene TRBV19; 8 bases are a match to TRBD1. With V trimmed by 3 bases and J by 8 bases, 5 bases remained unmatched. The CDR3 contains 14 residues. CDR1 and CDR2 from the germline V gene are LNHDA and SQIVND (reference sequence).

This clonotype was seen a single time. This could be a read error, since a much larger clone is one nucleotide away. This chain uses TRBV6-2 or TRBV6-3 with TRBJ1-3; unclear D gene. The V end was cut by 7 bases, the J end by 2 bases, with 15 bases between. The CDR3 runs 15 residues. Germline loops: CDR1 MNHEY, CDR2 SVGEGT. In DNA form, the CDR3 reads TGTGCCAGCATTGTGGTTAGCCAGGCTGGAAACACCATATATTTT. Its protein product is CASIVVSQAGNTIYF.

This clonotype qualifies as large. In DNA form, the CDR3 reads TGTGCCAGCAAATTAGTCGTGAACACCGGGGAGCTGTTTTTT. Amino acids: CASKLVVNTGELFF. The chain recombines TRBV12-3 or TRBV12-4 with TRBJ2-2; D remains unclear. This CDR3 region has 14 residues. With 7 bases removed from V and 1 base from J, the gap between germline ends came to 10 bases.

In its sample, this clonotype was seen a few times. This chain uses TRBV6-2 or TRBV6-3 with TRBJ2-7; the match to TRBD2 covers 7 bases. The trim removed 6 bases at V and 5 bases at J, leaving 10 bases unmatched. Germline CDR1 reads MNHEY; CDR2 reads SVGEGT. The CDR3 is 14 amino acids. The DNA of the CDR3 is TGTGCCAGCAGAGGACTAGAGGGAGTGAACGAGCAGTACGTC. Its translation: CASRGLEGVNEQYV.

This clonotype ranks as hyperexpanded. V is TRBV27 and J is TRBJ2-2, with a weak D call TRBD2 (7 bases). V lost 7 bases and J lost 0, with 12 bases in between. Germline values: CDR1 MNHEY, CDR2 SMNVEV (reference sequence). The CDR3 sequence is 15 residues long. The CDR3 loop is CASTLGGPNTGELFF. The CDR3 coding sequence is TGTGCCAGCACCCTCGGGGGGCCGAACACCGGGGAGCTGTTTTTT.

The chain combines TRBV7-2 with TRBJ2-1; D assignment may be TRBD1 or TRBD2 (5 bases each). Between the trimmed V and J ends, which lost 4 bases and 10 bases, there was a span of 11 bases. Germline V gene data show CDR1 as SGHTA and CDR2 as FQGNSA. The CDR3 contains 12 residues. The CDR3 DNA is TGTGCCAGCAGCTGGGGGAAGGGGGAGCAGTTCTTC. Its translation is CASSWGKGEQFF.

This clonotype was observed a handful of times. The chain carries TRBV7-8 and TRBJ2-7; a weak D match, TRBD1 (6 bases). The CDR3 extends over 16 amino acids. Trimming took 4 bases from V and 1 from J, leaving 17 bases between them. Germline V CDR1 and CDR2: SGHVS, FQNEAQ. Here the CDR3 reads CASSSGSGAISYEQYF. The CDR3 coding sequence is TGTGCCAGCAGCTCGGGGTCAGGGGCTATATCCTACGAGCAGTACTTC. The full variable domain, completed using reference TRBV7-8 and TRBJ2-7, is GAGVSQSPRYKVAKRGQDVALRCDPISGHVSLFWYQQALGQGPEFLTYFQNEAQLDKSGLPSDRFFAERPEGSVSTLKIQRTQQEDSAVYLCASSSGSGAISYEQYFGPGTRLTVT.

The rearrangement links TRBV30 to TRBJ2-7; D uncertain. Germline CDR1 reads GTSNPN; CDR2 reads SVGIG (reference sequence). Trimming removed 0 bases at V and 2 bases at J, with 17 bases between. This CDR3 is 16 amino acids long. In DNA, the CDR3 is TGTGCCTGGAGTGTGGTTAGTTGGCCAGCCCCCTACGAGCAGTACTTC. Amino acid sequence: CAWSVVSWPAPYEQYF.

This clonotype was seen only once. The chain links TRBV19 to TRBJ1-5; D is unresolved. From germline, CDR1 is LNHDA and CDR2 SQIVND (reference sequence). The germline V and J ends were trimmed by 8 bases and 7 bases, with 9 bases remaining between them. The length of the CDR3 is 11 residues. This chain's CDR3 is CASSAGQPQHF. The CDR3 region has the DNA TGTGCCAGTTCGGCGGGCCAGCCCCAGCATTTT.

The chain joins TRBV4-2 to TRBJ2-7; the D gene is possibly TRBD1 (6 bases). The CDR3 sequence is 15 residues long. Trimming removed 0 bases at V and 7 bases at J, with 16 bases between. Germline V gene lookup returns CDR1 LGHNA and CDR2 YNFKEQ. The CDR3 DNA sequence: TGTGCCAGCAGCCAAGATAAGCGGCAGGGGTGGGAGCAGTACTTC. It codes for CASSQDKRQGWEQYF.

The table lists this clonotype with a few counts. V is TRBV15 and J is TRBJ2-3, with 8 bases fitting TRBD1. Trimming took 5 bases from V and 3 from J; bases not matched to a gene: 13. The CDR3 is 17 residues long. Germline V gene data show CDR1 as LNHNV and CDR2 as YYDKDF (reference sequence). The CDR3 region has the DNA TGTGCCACCAGCGGCGGAACGACAGGGGCTGGGACAGATACGCAGTATTTT. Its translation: CATSGGTTGAGTDTQYF. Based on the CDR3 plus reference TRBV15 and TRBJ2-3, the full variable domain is DAMVIQNPRYQVTQFGKPVTLSCSQTLNHNVMYWYQQKSSQAPKLLFHYYDKDFNNEADTPDNFQSRRPNTSFCFLDIRSPGLGDTAMYLCATSGGTTGAGTDTQYFGPGTRLTVL.

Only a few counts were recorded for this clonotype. This chain's CDR3 is CASSFFYPSTSGVLDTQYF. CDR3 nucleotides: TGTGCCAGCAGTTTCTTCTACCCCTCGACTAGCGGGGTACTAGATACGCAGTATTTT. V gene TRBV12-3 or TRBV12-4 combines with J gene TRBJ2-3; 11 bases map to TRBD2. The V gene end was trimmed by 3 bases and the J gene end by 5 bases; junction bases not matched to a gene: 16. The CDR3 runs 19 residues.

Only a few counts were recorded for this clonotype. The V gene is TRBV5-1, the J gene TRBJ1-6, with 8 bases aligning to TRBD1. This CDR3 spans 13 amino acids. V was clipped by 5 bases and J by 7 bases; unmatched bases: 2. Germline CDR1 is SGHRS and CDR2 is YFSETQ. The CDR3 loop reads CASRQGENSPLHF. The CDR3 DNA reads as TGCGCCAGCAGACAGGGGGAAAATTCACCCCTCCACTTT.